One sample yielded the 18 T cell receptor beta chains listed below, sequenced in a study of blood T cells in healthy people across ages. A second about 7 to 12 cycle PCR used barcoded and J-beta primers. TCRdb reanalysed the 5' RACE reads using MiXCR and keeps one entry per CDR3 protein. The data contain 1.5 million to 2 million distinct CDR3 sequences, roughly 30% of them singletons. Specimen: blood. These receptors were taken from a woman aged 25 to 39 in good health.

The CDR3 sequence is CASSHTRVRYNEQFF. The CDR3 nucleotides are TGTGCCAGCAGCCACACCCGGGTGAGGTACAATGAGCAGTTCTTC. The chain has TRBV11-2 and TRBJ2-1; no definite D call. This CDR3 has 15 residues. The germline V and J ends were trimmed by 5 bases and 4 bases, with 15 bases remaining between them. CDR1 and CDR2 from the germline V gene are SGHAT and FQNNGV.

The sample holds a few counts of this clonotype. The V call is TRBV11-1, the J call TRBJ2-5; a possible D gene is TRBD2 (5 bases). Germline V gene lookup returns CDR1 SGHAT and CDR2 FQDESV (reference sequence). CDR3 length: 15 amino acids. The germline V and J ends were trimmed by 6 bases and 3 bases, with 17 bases remaining between them. CDR3 DNA: TGTGCCAGCAGTGCTTCTAGCCCTAGGGAAGAGACCCAGTACTTC. Amino acid sequence: CASSASSPREETQYF.

In this sample, this clonotype turned up many times. The chain couples TRBV20-1 to TRBJ1-6; 8 nucleotides line up with TRBD1. V dropped 0 bases and J dropped 8; count of bases not matched to a gene: 3. Germline V gene data show CDR1 as DFQATT and CDR2 as SNEGSKA (reference sequence). This CDR3 is built from 14 residues. The CDR3 reads CSARDSRGHSPLHF. As DNA, the CDR3 is TGCAGTGCTAGAGATTCCAGGGGGCATTCACCCCTCCACTTT.

The chain has TRBV6-1 and TRBJ1-1, with 9 bases aligning to TRBD1. CDR3 length: 14 residues. V shed 6 bases and J 8 bases; nucleotides not matched to a gene: 10. Germline V CDR1 and CDR2: MNHNS, SASEGT. The CDR3 loop is CASSDLTGGGEAFF. CDR3 bases: TGTGCCAGCAGCGACTTAACAGGGGGCGGGGAAGCTTTCTTT.

The chain combines TRBV7-2 with TRBJ1-6; no clear D gene. CDR1 and CDR2 (germline): SGHTA, FQGNSA. V was cut by 5 bases and J by 13 bases, with 12 bases left in between. There are 12 residues in the CDR3. The CDR3 loop is CASSPTLPPLHF. Written as DNA, the CDR3 is TGTGCCAGCAGCCCTACTTTGCCTCCCCTCCACTTT.

The chain is built from TRBV28 and TRBJ2-1, with a tentative D call TRBD1 (5 bases). V was trimmed by 7 bases and J by 8 bases, leaving 18 bases between them. The CDR3 sequence is 14 residues long. CDR1 and CDR2 from the germline V gene are MDHEN and SYDVKM. The CDR3 coding sequence is TGTGCCAGCACCACTGGGGCCCTTGCCGATGAGCAGTTCTTC. Encoded protein: CASTTGALADEQFF.

This clonotype was counted between two and nine times. V gene TRBV20-1 combines with J gene TRBJ2-7, with TRBD1 identical over 10 bases. The V gene's germline CDR1 is DFQATT and CDR2 SNEGSKA (reference sequence). CDR3 size: 14 residues. Losses at the gene ends were 5 bases for V and 7 bases for J; bases not matched to a gene: 11. CDR3 bases: TGCAGTGCTTCGCCGGGACAGGGGCGAGAAGAGCAGTACTTC. Protein sequence: CSASPGQGREEQYF.

V gene TRBV6-6 combines with J gene TRBJ1-5; D not resolved. This CDR3 contains 15 residues. CDR1 and CDR2 from the germline V gene are MNHNY and SVGAGI (reference sequence). Trimming took 4 bases from V and 2 from J, leaving 12 bases between them. CDR3 DNA: TGTGCCAGCAGTTCGACAAAAAGGGGCAATCAGCCCCAGCATTTT. This sequence encodes CASSSTKRGNQPQHF.

This clonotype occurred many times. The V and J genes are TRBV5-1 and TRBJ2-7; perhaps TRBD2 as D (6 bases). This CDR3 comprises 18 residues. CDR1 and CDR2 (germline): SGHRS, YFSETQ. V was pared by 1 base and J by 2 bases, with 22 bases between. As DNA, the CDR3 is TGCGCCAGCAGCTTGTCGGCTGCTACCGGGAGACCGCCCTACGAGCAGTACTTC. Encoded protein: CASSLSAATGRPPYEQYF.

In this sample, this clonotype turned up a few times. V is TRBV29-1 and J is TRBJ2-1; 11 bases match TRBD1. The germline gives CDR1 SQVTM, CDR2 ANQGSEA. V lost 5 bases to trimming and J lost 6 bases; unmatched junction nucleotides: 6. The CDR3 sequence is 14 residues long. The CDR3 sequence: CSVFRDRGINEQFF. In DNA form, the CDR3 reads TGCAGCGTTTTCCGGGACAGGGGGATCAATGAGCAGTTCTTC.

This clonotype was counted only a few times. The chain joins TRBV5-1 to TRBJ2-7, with 9 bases matching TRBD2. Germline CDR1 SGHRS, CDR2 YFSETQ. CDR3 length: 16 amino acids. The J segment lost 0 bases and the V segment lost 4 bases, leaving 8 bases of the junction unmatched. Here the CDR3 reads CASSPLTSGSSYEQYF. The CDR3, as DNA: TGCGCCAGCAGCCCTCTGACTAGCGGTAGCTCCTACGAGCAGTACTTC.

This chain connects TRBV9 to TRBJ1-2; tentative D call: TRBD1 (6 bases). CDR1 and CDR2 from the germline V gene are SGDLS and YYNGEE. This CDR3 spans 14 amino acids. Trimming stripped 0 bases from V and 6 bases from J, with 12 bases between. The CDR3 region is CASSVDPGDHGYTF. The CDR3 DNA follows: TGTGCCAGCAGCGTAGATCCAGGGGATCATGGCTACACCTTC.

CDR3 nucleotide sequence: TGTGCCAGCTCACCTTCCCGGGTAGGACAGAGAGATACGCAGTATTTT. It translates to CASSPSRVGQRDTQYF. V gene TRBV18 combines with J gene TRBJ2-3; tentative D call: TRBD1 (6 bases). From germline, CDR1 is KGHSH and CDR2 LQKENI. The CDR3 is 16 residues long. Trimming took off 3 bases at V and 5 bases at J, with 18 bases between the two ends.

This chain joins TRBV20-1 and TRBJ2-7; possibly TRBD2 for D (5 bases). The CDR3 contains 11 residues. Looked up from germline, CDR1 is DFQATT and CDR2 is SNEGSKA (reference sequence). With 6 bases removed from V and 6 bases from J, the gap between germline ends came to 12 bases. CDR3 sequence: CSARSGSEQYV. CDR3 in DNA: TGCAGTGCCCGGAGCGGATCCGAGCAGTACGTC.

The chain recombines TRBV5-4 with TRBJ2-7, with D perhaps being TRBD1 or TRBD2 (6 bases each). Trimming took off 0 bases at V and 4 bases at J, with 20 bases between the two ends. Germline CDR1 is SGHNT and CDR2 is YYREEE (reference sequence). This CDR3 is built from 17 residues. This CDR3 is CASSLGHRGGPPYEQYF. In DNA form, the CDR3 reads TGTGCCAGCAGCTTGGGGCACAGAGGGGGGCCCCCATACGAGCAGTACTTC.

There are a few counts of this clonotype. At one end, the junction sequence differs from germline, possibly due to a read error. CDR3 sequence: CASNVAWGGGGNEQFF. DNA of the CDR3: TGTGCCAGCAACGTAGCGTGGGGGGGCGGGGGGAATGAGCAGTTCTTC. The chain couples TRBV9 to TRBJ2-1, with 8 bases that match TRBD2. The CDR3 runs to 16 residues. Germline loops: CDR1 SGDLS, CDR2 YYNGEE. Drawing the rest from reference TRBV9 and TRBJ2-1, the complete variable domain is DSGVTQTPKHLITATGQRVTLRCSPRSGDLSVYWYQQSLDQGLQFLIQYYNGEERAKGNILERFSAQQFPDLHSELNLSSLELGDSALYFCASNVAWGGGGNEQFFGPGTRLTVL.

The V and J genes are TRBV2 and TRBJ1-5; 7 nucleotides align to TRBD1. V shed 6 bases, J shed 4 bases, and the junction held 6 bases outside the gene matches. The length of the CDR3 is 14 residues. CDR1 SNHLY and CDR2 FYNNEI come from the germline V gene. In DNA, the CDR3 is TGTGCCAGCAGGAGGGGCAGGGGGAATCAGCCCCAGCATTTT. Residues: CASRRGRGNQPQHF.

This clonotype was detected only a few times. CDR3 in amino acids: CASRHTSGGNNEQFF. CDR3 DNA: TGTGCCAGCAGGCATACTAGCGGGGGGAACAATGAGCAGTTCTTC. This chain uses TRBV7-3 with TRBJ2-1; 12 bases agree with TRBD2. Germline V lookup: CDR1 SGHTA, CDR2 FQGTGA. CDR3 length: 15 amino acids. After removal of 6 bases from V and 5 bases from J, the junction contained 5 bases not matched to a gene. The full variable domain, its missing parts supplied by reference TRBV7-3 and TRBJ2-1, is GAGVSQTPSNKVTEKGKYVELRCDPISGHTALYWYRQSLGQGPEFLIYFQGTGAADDSGLPNDRFFAVRPEGSVSTLKIQRTERGDSAVYLCASRHTSGGNNEQFFGPGTRLTVL.